One and the same sample provided the 15 T cell receptor beta chains below, sequenced in a study of OX40 agonist ivuxolimab in advanced cancers. Measured with immunoSEQ multiplex PCR; TCRdb has only the in-frame clones, and not every one. The sample carries 43,000 or so clones, around nine tenths recorded once. The sample was CD4+ or CD8+ T cells sorted from blood, taken in a trial of the OX40 agonist ivuxolimab. These receptors all stem from an adult with an advanced solid tumor such as melanoma, head and neck, liver or kidney cancer.

The gene calls are TRBV4-2 and TRBJ2-1, with TRBD2 identical over 7 bases. The CDR3 sequence is 15 residues long. Germline CDR1 reads LGHNA; CDR2 reads YNFKEQ. Losses at the gene ends were 1 base for V and 3 bases for J; bases not matched to a gene: 3. DNA of the CDR3: TGTGCCAGCAGCCAAGGCGGGAGCTACTACAATGAGCAGTTCTTC. Amino acids: CASSQGGSYYNEQFF.

V and J are TRBV6-5 and TRBJ1-2, with D perhaps TRBD1 (5 bases). Germline CDR1 MNHEY, CDR2 SVGAGI. The CDR3 totals 13 residues. The germline V and J ends were trimmed by 6 bases and 4 bases, with 12 bases remaining between them. The CDR3 protein is CASRAGSGYGYTF. The CDR3 coding sequence is TGTGCCAGCAGGGCAGGGTCTGGCTATGGCTACACCTTC.

The V gene is TRBV7-6, the J gene TRBJ2-7; D perhaps matches TRBD1 (6 bases). The CDR3 spans 13 residues. Between the trimmed V and J ends, which lost 2 bases and 1 base, there was a span of 6 bases. CDR1 and CDR2 from the germline V gene are SGHVS and FNYEAQ. As DNA, the CDR3 is TGTGCCAGCAGCTTAAGGGGGTCCTACGAGCAGTACTTC. Its translation is CASSLRGSYEQYF. The entire variable domain, with the rest obtained from reference TRBV7-6 and TRBJ2-7, is as follows: GAGVSQSPRYKVTKRGQDVALRCDPISGHVSLYWYRQALGQGPEFLTYFNYEAQQDKSGLPNDRFSAERPEGSISTLTIQRTEQRDSAMYRCASSLRGSYEQYFGPGTRLTVT.

This rearrangement joins TRBV7-2 to TRBJ2-1; 7 positions agree with TRBD2. The CDR3 length is 15 residues. CDR1 SGHTA and CDR2 FQGNSA come from the germline V gene. V dropped 3 bases and J dropped 4; count of bases not matched to a gene: 6. The CDR3 nucleotides read TGTGCCAGCAGCTTGGCCCCTAGCGGTTACAATGAGCAGTTCTTC. It encodes CASSLAPSGYNEQFF.

The CDR3 nucleotides read TGTGCCAGCAGTACCCAGGGGGCGCCGGGTAGCGGGTTCTACAATGAGCAGTTCTTC. Amino acids: CASSTQGAPGSGFYNEQFF. The J gene is TRBJ2-1, the V gene TRBV27; D may be TRBD1 (8 bases). The CDR3 covers 19 residues. V was trimmed by 5 bases and J by 3 bases, leaving 26 bases between them. Germline V gene data show CDR1 as MNHEY and CDR2 as SMNVEV (reference sequence).

This clone was observed a few times. V is TRBV5-1 and J is TRBJ1-6, with no clear D. The CDR3 length is 12 residues. CDR1 is SGHRS and CDR2 is YFSETQ in the germline V gene. V lost 3 bases and J 14 bases, leaving 12 bases between the germline ends. The CDR3 bases are TGCGCCAGCAGCTCAGACACCGGCTCCCTCCACTTT. Encoded protein: CASSSDTGSLHF.

The rearrangement joins TRBV4-3 to TRBJ2-5; no clear D. Between the trimmed V and J ends, which lost 1 base and 4 bases, there was a span of 13 bases. Looked up from germline, CDR1 is LGHNA and CDR2 is YSLEER. The CDR3 spans 15 residues. CDR3 sequence (DNA): TGCGCCAGCAGCCAAGCTCTCGGGCGTAGAGAGACCCAGTACTTC. Translation gives CASSQALGRRETQYF.

The J gene is TRBJ2-2, the V gene TRBV7-8; D may be TRBD1 (6 bases). Germline CDR1 is SGHVS and CDR2 is FQNEAQ. CDR3 length: 15 amino acids. Trimming cost V 7 bases and J 0 bases, with 12 bases left between them. Here the CDR3 DNA reads TGTGCCAGCATCCCAGGGGTAGCGAACACCGGGGAGCTGTTTTTT. Encoded protein: CASIPGVANTGELFF.

This clone was observed a single time. The chain couples TRBV9 to TRBJ2-1; D may be TRBD2 (5 bases). Germline values: CDR1 SGDLS, CDR2 YYNGEE. This CDR3 comprises 14 residues. Deletions cut 0 bases from V and 7 bases from J, with 11 bases between. CDR3 DNA sequence: TGTGCCAGCAGCGTAGCTGGGAGTAGGAATGAGCAGTTCTTC. Translation gives CASSVAGSRNEQFF.

The V and J genes are TRBV4-1 and TRBJ1-2, with D uncertain. Germline V gene sequence: CDR1 MGHRA, CDR2 YSYEKL. V lost 4 bases, J lost 4 bases, and 16 bases lay in between. The CDR3 extends over 15 amino acids. This chain's CDR3 is CASSPRSGDTYGYTF. The DNA for the CDR3 is TGCGCCAGCAGCCCCCGCTCAGGTGACACCTATGGCTACACCTTC.

In regard to this clone: One junction end does not reproduce the germline sequence, and a read error may be involved. The rearrangement joins TRBV7-6 to TRBJ2-7; 12 nucleotides agree with TRBD2. The CDR3 has 13 amino acids. Germline V CDR1 and CDR2: SGHVS, FNYEAQ. Written as DNA, the CDR3 is TGTGCCAGCAGCTTAGGGCTAGCGGGAGGGCCGAGTTTC. Translated: CASSLGLAGGPSF.

The chain combines TRBV5-4 with TRBJ2-7; 11 bases are a match to TRBD1. The germline V gene has CDR1 SGHNT and CDR2 YYREEE (reference sequence). With 2 bases clipped from V and 6 bases from J, the junction kept 7 bases outside the gene matches. The CDR3 sequence is 15 residues long. CDR3 loop: CASSFSRTGGIEQYF. The CDR3 DNA follows: TGTGCCAGCAGCTTTAGCCGGACAGGGGGCATCGAGCAGTACTTC.

The chain employs TRBV23-1 and TRBJ1-5; 7 bases are a match to TRBD1. TRBV23-1 is an open reading frame, and its role is uncertain. With V trimmed by 4 bases and J by 5 bases, 14 bases remained unmatched. The CDR3 is 17 amino acids. This CDR3 reads CASSLQYRGSGDQPQHF. The CDR3 DNA reads as TGCGCCAGCAGTCTCCAATACAGGGGCTCCGGGGATCAGCCCCAGCATTTT.

The chain employs TRBV4-1 and TRBJ1-4; 8 nucleotides agree with TRBD1. The CDR3 length is 16 residues. CDR1 and CDR2 from the germline V gene are MGHRA and YSYEKL. V was pared by 3 bases and J by 7 bases, with 10 bases of the junction left unmatched. The CDR3 DNA reads as TGCGCCAGCAGCCACCACCAGGGGGCGCTGAGTGAAAAACTGTTTTTT. It codes for CASSHHQGALSEKLFF.

J is TRBJ1-2 and V is TRBV7-9, with D possibly being TRBD1 (6 bases). This CDR3 spans 17 amino acids. Trimming removed 4 bases from V and 1 base from J, with 19 bases in between. Germline V gene data show CDR1 as SEHNR and CDR2 as FQNEAQ (reference sequence). CDR3 bases: TGTGCCAGCAGCTCCCAACCCTCAACAGGGCTTAACTATGGCTACACCTTC. It specifies CASSSQPSTGLNYGYTF.